A single sample is the source of the 18 T cell receptor beta chains below, sequenced in a study of blood T cell repertoires in COVID-19. This table comes from immunoSEQ multiplex PCR, and its TCRdb copy is limited to in-frame clones, with some not included. The top ten clones hold about 1.8% of a sample with roughly 400,000 clones, roughly 86% of them seen once. Sequencing was performed on PBMCs or T cells enriched from blood (not recorded which). These receptors were taken from a woman aged 25 to 39 who had recovered from COVID-19.

Only a few counts were recorded for this clone. This sequence joins TRBV6-2 or TRBV6-3 and TRBJ1-4, with D hard to call. The CDR3 extends over 16 amino acids. The V end lost 0 bases, the J end lost 6 bases, and 14 bases lay between the germline ends. In germline, CDR1 is MNHEY, CDR2 SVGEGT. CDR3 DNA: TGTGCCAGCAGTTACTCCAAAAAAAGCTCCGATGAAAAACTGTTTTTT. This encodes CASSYSKKSSDEKLFF.

The genes are TRBV27 and TRBJ1-5; D not resolved. The V end was cut by 5 bases, the J end by 5 bases, with 13 bases between. Germline V CDR1 and CDR2: MNHEY, SMNVEV (reference sequence). The CDR3 loop spans 14 amino acids. CDR3 sequence (DNA): TGTGCCAGCAGTCGATTCTCACGGGATCAGCCCCAGCATTTT. It codes for CASSRFSRDQPQHF.

The chain links TRBV10-3 to TRBJ1-5; possible D gene TRBD1, 5 bases. The germline V and J ends were trimmed by 0 bases and 1 base, with 16 bases remaining between them. The CDR3 sequence is 18 residues long. The germline V gene has CDR1 ENHRY and CDR2 SYGVKD. In DNA, the CDR3 is TGTGCCATCAGTGAGTCGGGGGGGGAAGCCGTAAGCAATCAGCCCCAGCATTTT. It translates to CAISESGGEAVSNQPQHF.

The chain's CDR3 is CASRGTSETGELFF. CDR3 nucleotide sequence: TGCGCCAGCAGAGGGACTAGCGAGACCGGGGAGCTGTTTTTT. The chain links TRBV10-1 to TRBJ2-2, with 10 bases identical to TRBD2. CDR3 length: 14 residues. Germline CDR1 WNHNN, CDR2 SYGVQD (reference sequence). Trimming took 6 bases from V and 5 from J; bases not matched to a gene: 3.

The rearrangement joins TRBV7-3 to TRBJ1-5; D unclear. V was clipped by 4 bases and J by 6 bases, with 10 bases between them. CDR1 SGHTA and CDR2 FQGTGA come from the germline V gene. The CDR3 is 13 amino acids. DNA for the CDR3: TGTGCCAGCAGCTCGACAACCGGTCAGCCCCAGCATTTT. Protein product: CASSSTTGQPQHF.

This clone was seen a single time. The V gene is TRBV19, the J gene TRBJ1-2; D is undetermined. Trimming pared 9 bases from V and 8 bases from J, leaving 13 bases between. The CDR3 is made up of 11 amino acids. CDR1 and CDR2 (germline): LNHDA, SQIVND (reference sequence). This chain's CDR3 is CASGPAGGYTF. The CDR3 nucleotides are TGTGCCAGCGGGCCGGCGGGAGGCTACACCTTC.

J is TRBJ1-5 and V is TRBV27; possibly TRBD1 for D (6 bases). Trimming cost V 6 bases and J 8 bases, with 14 bases left between them. The germline CDR1 and CDR2 sequences are MNHEY and SMNVEV (reference sequence). This CDR3 is built from 13 residues. The CDR3 here is CASSNRVWEPQHF. The CDR3 DNA reads TGTGCCAGCAGCAACAGGGTATGGGAGCCCCAGCATTTT.

Comments on this clone: Given a much more abundant clone one base away, this may be a read error. The sample has other DNA sequences that encode this CDR3 too. This rearrangement joins TRBV6-2 or TRBV6-3 to TRBJ1-2, with 7 bases identical to TRBD1. This CDR3 comprises 12 residues. Germline-derived CDR1 and CDR2 are MNHEY and SVGEGT. V was pared by 5 bases and J by 4 bases, with 1 base of the junction left unmatched. The CDR3 loop is CASSDRVYGYTF. The CDR3 bases are TGTGCCAGCAGTGACAGGGTCTATGGCTACACCTTC.

This sequence joins TRBV7-8 and TRBJ1-1, with TRBD1 matching 8 bases. There are 16 residues in the CDR3. The germline V gene has CDR1 SGHVS and CDR2 FQNEAQ. The V segment lost 5 bases and the J segment 5 bases; nucleotides outside the gene matches: 13. CDR3 sequence (DNA): TGTGCCAGCAGCCCCCGACAGGGGTCTTGGGGTACTGAAGCTTTCTTT. Its protein is CASSPRQGSWGTEAFF.

This clone was seen once. The CDR3 region is CASSEWDRIGQPQHF. The CDR3, as DNA: TGTGCCAGCAGTGAATGGGACAGAATAGGTCAGCCCCAGCATTTT. This chain connects TRBV6-1 to TRBJ1-5, with 7 positions matching TRBD1. The CDR3 covers 15 residues. With 2 bases clipped from V and 6 bases from J, the junction kept 7 bases outside the gene matches. The germline CDR1 and CDR2 sequences are MNHNS and SASEGT.

This clone was detected only a few times. The chain joins TRBV9 to TRBJ1-2; unclear D gene. The CDR3 consists of 18 residues. V lost 0 bases to trimming and J lost 5 bases, with 23 bases between them. The germline V gene has CDR1 SGDLS and CDR2 YYNGEE. The CDR3 sequence is CASSVASSNWPTEYGYTF. CDR3 bases: TGTGCCAGCAGCGTAGCCTCGTCGAACTGGCCGACGGAGTATGGCTACACCTTC.

The rearrangement uses TRBV7-2 and TRBJ2-7; 7 bases fit TRBD1. With 4 bases clipped from V and 0 bases from J, the junction kept 6 bases outside the gene matches. The CDR3 covers 15 residues. Per the germline V gene, CDR1 is SGHTA and CDR2 is FQGNSA. In nucleotides, the CDR3 is TGTGCCAGCAGCTACCAAGGGGGCAGCTCCTACGAGCAGTACTTC. Amino acid sequence: CASSYQGGSSYEQYF.

This clone was seen a single time. The chain links TRBV24-1 to TRBJ2-2, with D perhaps TRBD1 (5 bases). Between the trimmed V and J ends, which lost 3 bases and 4 bases, there was a span of 8 bases. CDR1 and CDR2 from the germline V gene are KGHDR and SFDVKD. The CDR3 covers 14 residues. The CDR3 spells CATSDRGGTGELFF. DNA of the CDR3: TGTGCCACCAGTGATAGGGGTGGCACCGGGGAGCTGTTTTTT.

The V and J genes are TRBV5-6 and TRBJ1-6, with TRBD1 matching over 8 bases. V lost 4 bases and J lost 4; bases outside the gene matches: 4. Looked up from germline, CDR1 is SGHDT and CDR2 is YYEEEE. CDR3 length: 15 residues. CDR3 in DNA: TGTGCCAGCAGCATCCGGGACAGGTATAATTCACCCCTCCACTTT. Translating gives CASSIRDRYNSPLHF.

The J gene is TRBJ2-5, the V gene TRBV9; 14 bases are shared with TRBD2. This CDR3 has 16 residues. V lost 0 bases and J lost 2; bases outside the gene matches: 0. Per germline, CDR1 SGDLS and CDR2 YYNGEE. The CDR3 region is CASSVGLAGGQETQYF. Written as DNA, the CDR3 is TGTGCCAGCAGCGTAGGACTAGCGGGGGGGCAAGAGACCCAGTACTTC.

V gene TRBV11-1 combines with J gene TRBJ2-7; 10 nucleotides align to TRBD2. The CDR3 is made up of 14 amino acids. CDR1 and CDR2 (germline): SGHAT, FQDESV (reference sequence). V was pared by 3 bases and J by 4 bases, with 3 bases of the junction left unmatched. CDR3 nucleotides: TGTGCCAGCAGCTTGTCTAGCGGGAGATACGAGCAGTACTTC. Its translation is CASSLSSGRYEQYF.

This chain uses TRBV5-6 with TRBJ2-4, with 10 bases aligning to TRBD1. Trimming removed 4 bases from V and 0 bases from J; junction bases left unmatched: 10. The germline V gene encodes CDR1 SGHDT and CDR2 YYEEEE. CDR3 length: 18 amino acids. For the CDR3, the DNA is TGTGCCAGCAGCCGGGACAGGGGCCGGGAATTAGCCAAAAACATTCAGTACTTC. Its protein is CASSRDRGRELAKNIQYF.

The chain carries TRBV7-3 and TRBJ1-6, with 7 nucleotides matching TRBD1. The junction had 2 bases not matched to a gene; V was cut back by 2 bases and J by 7 bases. The CDR3 length is 14 residues. Germline CDR1 is SGHTA and CDR2 is FQGTGA. The DNA of the CDR3 is TGTGCCAGCAGCTTATTAGGGGGCAATTCACCCCTCCACTTT. This codes for CASSLLGGNSPLHF.